This entry concerns a single T cell receptor (beta chain). The antigen this receptor binds is unknown. No clone much larger than this one lies a single base away; base qualities are absent. Sequences MNHEY (CDR1) and SVGAGI (CDR2) are obtained from the germline V gene. Inclusive of the bounding cysteine and phenylalanine, the CDR3 is 15 residues long. The entry retains the CDR3 DNA only, 45 bases that are in frame from base 1. V loses 2 bases at its end and J loses 7 bases; junction bases beyond the gene matches: 8. The sample originates from a study of OX40 agonist ivuxolimab in advanced cancers. In terms of the full investigation: Ivuxolimab, which targeted the costimulatory receptor OX40 (CD134), was an agonistic, fully human IgG2 monoclonal antibody. Of the 50 or so patients in dose escalation, some 19 had hepatocellular carcinoma, around 15 had melanoma, 9 had renal cell carcinoma and 9 had head and neck cancer. A male proportion of roughly 80% and a mean age of around 60 years, ranging from 23 to 79, were recorded for the dose-escalation cohort. The purpose of peripheral TCRbeta sequencing was to test whether ivuxolimab changed TCR sequence diversity and led to clonal T-cell expansion. Intravenous ivuxolimab was administered to patients every 2 weeks at six dose levels: 0.01, 0.1, 0.3, 1.5, 3 and 10 mg/kg. Prior anti-PD-1, anti-PD-L1 or anti-CTLA-4 therapy was permitted, and checkpoint inhibitors had been received by 30% to 40% of dose-escalation patients. The monotherapy dose-escalation portion (N = 52 patients) of the phase I ivuxolimab trial is reported in the paper. Partial responses occurred in three dose-escalation patients: two with cutaneous melanoma and one with hepatocellular carcinoma. Study-wide findings and limitations: The antigen specificity of the peripheral T cells that underwent clonal expansion was not determined. Low levels of normalized T-cell clonal expansion were also seen in some nonresponding patients. Clonal expansion of both CD4+ and CD8+ blood T cells was observed from baseline to week 6 at doses 0.1 to 3.0 mg/kg. In the 0.1-3.0 mg/kg groups, partial responders were among the patients with the lowest normalized peripheral clonal expansion, particularly in CD8+ T cells. After ivuxolimab, CD8+ T cells had more expanded clones than CD4+ T cells on average.

For sequencing of the TCRbeta CDR3 region, genomic DNA was extracted from the sorted cells. The immunoSEQ Assay was used for sequencing of TCRbeta CDR3 regions. TCRdb holds this immuneACCESS table with in-frame rearrangements only. Some clones are missing; in checked studies, unresolved V genes explain under half, and the rest has no known cause. The sample table contains around 62,000 clones; only one count was recorded for more than 75% of them. Around 0.68% of the sample is in the top ten clones. The trial excluded patients who had a history of autoimmune disease or who were on systemic immunosuppression. Peripheral blood for TCR sequencing was drawn from every dose cohort at baseline, at cycle 4 day 1 and at cycle 7 day 1. The samples were taken from a phase I, first-in-human, multicenter, open-label dose-escalation trial of ivuxolimab. The trial enrolled adults with locally advanced or metastatic head and neck squamous cell, hepatocellular, melanoma or renal cell carcinoma. Before TCR sequencing, CD4+ and CD8+ T cells were separately sorted from peripheral blood.

This receptor chain uses TRBV6-5 and TRBJ2-1; 7 nucleotides in the junction match TRBD1. The TCR comes from an adult with an advanced solid tumor such as melanoma, head and neck, liver or kidney cancer. Sequenced here: CD4+ or CD8+ T cells sorted from blood, sampled in a trial of the OX40 agonist ivuxolimab. The CDR3 is CASSYTGTVNNEQFF. The sequenced DNA is TGTGCCAGCAGTTACACGGGGACAGTTAATAATGAGCAGTTCTTC.